Listed below are T cell receptor beta chains from one sample, sequenced in a study of T cell responses to AZD1222 COVID-19 vaccine. TCRdb keeps only in-frame clones here, not all; method: immunoSEQ multiplex PCR. The table lists about 160,000 clones, approximately 91% of them singletons, with 5.5% in the top ten. The specimen was peripheral blood, collected on day 0 of AZD1222 vaccination. These receptors were obtained from an adult in good health. The CDR3 runs from the conserved cysteine through the conserved F or W. The order of the fields is J gene, V gene, CDR3 protein.

TRBJ1-1	TRBV19	CASSAWGGTEAFF
TRBJ1-2	TRBV3-1/TRBV3-2	CASSPSGSYGYTF
TRBJ1-6	TRBV9	CASSTADSPLHF
TRBJ1-2	TRBV4-2	CASSPLETDYGYTF
TRBJ1-6	TRBV15	CATSRGGSSSPLHF
TRBJ1-5	TRBV6-5	CASSSTGYSNQPQHF
TRBJ1-2	TRBV6-5	CASSYSGSFYGYTF
TRBJ1-4	TRBV6-2/TRBV6-3	CASSYSLRQGPNEKLFF
TRBJ1-6	TRBV2	CASSASGGNSPLHF
TRBJ2-2	TRBV29-1	CSVGQNTGELFF
TRBJ2-1	TRBV10-1	CAGGGSNKPSYNEQFF
TRBJ1-4	TRBV6-6	CASSRTGTGFNEKLFF
TRBJ2-1	TRBV7-6	CASSLRTSGRGYEQFF
TRBJ1-3	TRBV4-1	CASSQERGRGGNTIYF
TRBJ2-1	TRBV4-3	CASSQEWDEKGEQFF
TRBJ1-6	TRBV18	CASSPRGGEDSPLHF
TRBJ1-1	TRBV2	CASSEGPTTEAFF
TRBJ2-7	TRBV5-1	CASSPPRDNHYEQYF
TRBJ2-5	TRBV9	CASSADRGLQETQYF
TRBJ1-6	TRBV28	CASKGGSGSPLHF
TRBJ1-1	TRBV18	CASSYSEKQGSGEAFF
TRBJ2-2	TRBV6-5	CASSPAGRSAGELFF